A single sample gave rise to the 25 T cell receptor beta chains below, sequenced in a study of OX40 agonist ivuxolimab in advanced cancers. TCRdb's copy holds only in-frame clones and misses some; the assay was immunoSEQ multiplex PCR. Among 55,000 to 65,000 clones listed, over 80% were seen once. The sequencing used CD4+ or CD8+ T cells sorted from blood, collected in a trial of the OX40 agonist ivuxolimab. Every receptor here comes from an adult with an advanced solid tumor such as melanoma, head and neck, liver or kidney cancer.

The chain couples TRBV30 to TRBJ1-6; 7 bases align to TRBD1. Germline V gives CDR1 GTSNPN, CDR2 SVGIG (reference sequence). V was clipped by 5 bases and J by 10 bases; unmatched bases: 8. This CDR3 spans 13 amino acids. The CDR3: CAWDPGQYSPLHF. CDR3 nucleotides: TGTGCCTGGGATCCGGGACAGTACTCACCCCTCCACTTT. Full variable domain (outside the CDR3, taken from reference TRBV30 and TRBJ1-6): SQTIHQWPATLVQPVGSPLSLECTVEGTSNPNLYWYRQAAGRGLQLLFYSVGIGQISSEVPQNLSASRPQDRQFILSSKKLLLSDSGFYLCAWDPGQYSPLHFGNGTRLTVT.

The rearrangement uses TRBV11-1 and TRBJ2-2; D not certain. Deletions cut 5 bases from V and 2 bases from J, with 12 bases between. The CDR3 totals 15 residues. Germline CDR1 is SGHAT and CDR2 is FQDESV (reference sequence). The chain's CDR3 is CASSLGGINTGELFF. The CDR3 coding sequence is TGTGCCAGCAGCCTAGGTGGGATCAACACCGGGGAGCTGTTTTTT. Looking up the rest from reference TRBV11-1 and TRBJ2-2 gives the full variable domain: EAEVAQSPRYKITEKSQAVAFWCDPISGHATLYWYRQILGQGPELLVQFQDESVVDDSQLPKDRFSAERLKGVDSTLKIQPAELGDSAMYLCASSLGGINTGELFFGEGSRLTVL.

The chain carries TRBV19 and TRBJ2-1; TRBD1 matches 8 bases. The ends lost 3 bases at V and 8 bases at J; junction bases unmatched: 12. The CDR3 loop spans 16 amino acids. Germline V lookup: CDR1 LNHDA, CDR2 SQIVND (reference sequence). The CDR3 sequence: CASSIVQGAPMYEQFF. DNA for the CDR3: TGTGCCAGTAGTATCGTCCAGGGGGCGCCCATGTATGAGCAGTTCTTC.

J is TRBJ2-3 and V is TRBV30, with D unresolved. The CDR3 contains 12 residues. V was shortened by 0 bases and J by 2 bases, with 3 bases between the two germline ends. The germline CDR1 and CDR2 sequences are GTSNPN and SVGIG (reference sequence). CDR3 nucleotides: TGTGCCTGGAGTGTGCACACAGATACGCAGTATTTT. It translates to CAWSVHTDTQYF.

The rearrangement joins TRBV5-8 to TRBJ2-2; 9 positions match TRBD2. Trimming at V came to 3 bases and at J to 6 bases, leaving 12 bases not matched to a gene. CDR3 length: 17 amino acids. Germline CDR1 SGHTS, CDR2 YDEGEE. The CDR3 DNA reads as TGTGCCAGCAGCTCGGGACTAGCCCAATGGGGCGCCGGGGAGCTGTTTTTT. Translating it yields CASSSGLAQWGAGELFF.

This clone has a handful of counts. V is TRBV27 and J is TRBJ2-6; no clear D. Germline V gene sequence: CDR1 MNHEY, CDR2 SMNVEV (reference sequence). The CDR3 spans 14 residues. V was trimmed by 3 bases and J by 5 bases, leaving 8 bases between them. Here the CDR3 reads CASSLNGWANVLTF. CDR3 bases: TGTGCCAGCAGTTTGAACGGGTGGGCCAACGTCCTGACTTTC.

The gene calls are TRBV29-1 and TRBJ1-5; a possible D gene is TRBD1 (6 bases). Trimming cost V 4 bases and J 4 bases, with 11 bases left between them. Germline V gene data show CDR1 as SQVTM and CDR2 as ANQGSEA. This CDR3 is built from 13 residues. CDR3 DNA: TGCAGCGTTGTTTCAGGGGCAAATCAGCCCCAGCATTTT. It encodes CSVVSGANQPQHF. The full variable domain, its missing parts supplied by reference TRBV29-1 and TRBJ1-5, is SAVISQKPSRDICQRGTSLTIQCQVDSQVTMMFWYRQQPGQSLTLIATANQGSEATYESGFVIDKFPISRPNLTFSTLTVSNMSPEDSSIYLCSVVSGANQPQHFGDGTRLSIL.

This chain links TRBV6-1 with TRBJ2-1; D unresolved. The CDR3 is 13 amino acids. Per germline, CDR1 MNHNS and CDR2 SASEGT. The V end was cut by 7 bases, the J end by 8 bases, with 15 bases between. The DNA for the CDR3 is TGTGCCAGCAACGAACAAAAGGGCTATGAGCAGTTCTTC. It is translated as CASNEQKGYEQFF.

This sequence joins TRBV4-2 and TRBJ2-1; 9 bases line up with TRBD2. The CDR3 has 16 residues. Germline CDR1 is LGHNA and CDR2 is YNFKEQ. With 0 bases clipped from V and 10 bases from J, the junction kept 10 bases outside the gene matches. The CDR3 region is CASSQDEAGGPREQFF. CDR3 DNA sequence: TGTGCCAGCAGCCAAGATGAGGCGGGAGGGCCTCGGGAGCAGTTCTTC.

The chain combines TRBV27 with TRBJ1-1; TRBD1 might be the D (6 bases). The V and J ends lost 4 bases and 3 bases respectively, with 9 bases between them. Per germline, CDR1 MNHEY and CDR2 SMNVEV (reference sequence). This CDR3 comprises 13 residues. The CDR3 DNA sequence: TGTGCCAGCAGTTGGGCAGGGGACACTGAAGCTTTCTTT. It codes for CASSWAGDTEAFF.

This chain joins TRBV5-5 and TRBJ1-6; a possible D gene is TRBD1 (5 bases). The CDR3 runs to 18 residues. Germline CDR1 is SGHKS and CDR2 is YYEKEE (reference sequence). Trimming took off 7 bases at V and 0 bases at J, with 20 bases between the two ends. The CDR3 nucleotides are TGTGCCAGCCGTGGTGGGGGGAGTCTGAGCTCCTATAATTCACCCCTCCACTTT. Residues: CASRGGGSLSSYNSPLHF.

The CDR3 region is CASSQVSQVKLFF. CDR3 DNA: TGCGCCAGCAGCCAAGTCAGTCAGGTGAAACTGTTTTTT. The V and J genes are TRBV4-1 and TRBJ1-4; D ambiguous. Between the trimmed V and J ends, which lost 1 base and 11 bases, there was a span of 11 bases. The CDR3 extends over 13 amino acids. Germline V gives CDR1 MGHRA, CDR2 YSYEKL.

The chain employs TRBV27 and TRBJ2-3; TRBD2 agrees at 8 bases. The CDR3 contains 15 residues. V dropped 9 bases and J dropped 7; count of bases not matched to a gene: 15. Germline CDR1 MNHEY, CDR2 SMNVEV (reference sequence). The DNA for the CDR3 is TGTGCCAGTGGCCTAATCCCAGAGCGGGAGCATACGCAGTATTTT. Its translation is CASGLIPEREHTQYF.

This chain links TRBV30 with TRBJ1-4, with 7 bases fitting TRBD1. Germline CDR1 is GTSNPN and CDR2 is SVGIG (reference sequence). V was clipped by 2 bases and J by 8 bases; unmatched bases: 5. CDR3 length equals 13 residues. This CDR3 is CAWSLGTAEKLFF. CDR3 coding DNA: TGTGCCTGGAGTTTAGGGACAGCCGAAAAACTGTTTTTT.

The chain joins TRBV11-1 to TRBJ1-6, with 11 bases fitting TRBD1. The CDR3 is made up of 15 amino acids. Germline loops: CDR1 SGHAT, CDR2 FQDESV (reference sequence). V lost 4 bases, J lost 11 bases, and 7 bases stayed unmatched. This CDR3 reads CASSSLGTGGTPLHF. Written as DNA, the CDR3 is TGTGCCAGCAGCTCCCTCGGGACAGGGGGGACACCCCTCCACTTT.

The gene calls are TRBV5-1 and TRBJ2-6; the D is unclear. Trimming pared 2 bases from V and 0 bases from J, leaving 3 bases between. The germline gives CDR1 SGHRS, CDR2 YFSETQ. This CDR3 has 14 residues. CDR3 in amino acids: CASSFGSGANVLTF. CDR3 sequence (DNA): TGCGCCAGCAGCTTTGGCTCTGGGGCCAACGTCCTGACTTTC.

This clone was seen only a few times. The J gene is TRBJ1-2, the V gene TRBV30; 10 bases are shared with TRBD1. The CDR3 is 17 amino acids. CDR1 is GTSNPN, CDR2 SVGIG, per germline (reference sequence). The trim removed 1 base at V and 3 bases at J, leaving 11 bases unmatched. CDR3 region: CAWSAPDRGRRDYGYTF. CDR3 DNA: TGTGCCTGGAGTGCCCCTGACAGGGGGCGTCGGGACTATGGCTACACCTTC.

This sequence joins TRBV4-3 and TRBJ1-2; no reliable D call. Per germline, CDR1 LGHNA and CDR2 YSLEER. This CDR3 contains 15 residues. With 0 bases removed from V and 7 bases from J, the gap between germline ends came to 15 bases. The CDR3 region is CASSQDRTRGSGYTF. DNA of the CDR3: TGCGCCAGCAGCCAAGATCGAACCAGAGGGTCTGGCTACACCTTC.

This chain joins TRBV6-4 and TRBJ2-1; tentative D call: TRBD1 (5 bases). V shed 4 bases and J shed 9 bases, with 7 bases lying between them. There are 11 residues in the CDR3. Germline CDR1 reads MRHNA; CDR2 reads SNTAGT. CDR3 sequence reads: CASSVGLEQFF. DNA for the CDR3: TGTGCCAGCAGTGTGGGGCTTGAGCAGTTCTTC.

A single count supports this clone. This sequence joins TRBV30 and TRBJ2-3; 7 bases fit TRBD1. The CDR3 is 14 amino acids. Germline V gene lookup returns CDR1 GTSNPN and CDR2 SVGIG (reference sequence). The V segment lost 1 base and the J segment 1 base; nucleotides outside the gene matches: 2. CDR3 DNA sequence: TGTGCCTGGAGTGCCGGACAGGGCACAGATACGCAGTATTTT. Its protein product is CAWSAGQGTDTQYF.

The chain combines TRBV5-1 with TRBJ2-7, with D unresolved. With 2 bases removed from V and 2 bases from J, the gap between germline ends came to 8 bases. The CDR3 runs 13 residues. Germline values: CDR1 SGHRS, CDR2 YFSETQ. The CDR3 coding sequence is TGCGCCAGCAGCTTCGGCGCTACCTACGAGCAGTACTTC. As protein: CASSFGATYEQYF.

The rearrangement links TRBV15 to TRBJ1-3, with D possibly matching TRBD1 (6 bases). The CDR3 sequence is 15 residues long. Germline loops: CDR1 LNHNV, CDR2 YYDKDF (reference sequence). V dropped 9 bases and J dropped 0 bases, with 15 bases sitting between them. CDR3 amino acids: CATRDTGRSGNTIYF. CDR3 DNA: TGTGCCACACGGGACACCGGACGCTCTGGAAACACCATATATTTT.

CDR3 DNA: TGTGCCAGCAGCTCTCAAGAGACCCAGTACTTC. Translated, it gives CASSSQETQYF. The V call is TRBV7-8, the J call TRBJ2-5; D is unclear. V lost 4 bases to trimming and J lost 2 bases, with 2 bases between them. CDR1 is SGHVS and CDR2 is FQNEAQ in the germline V gene. This CDR3 contains 11 residues.

The chain combines TRBV6-1 with TRBJ2-3, with D perhaps being TRBD1 or TRBD2 (6 bases each). This CDR3 is 15 amino acids long. Germline-derived CDR1 and CDR2 are MNHNS and SASEGT. Trimming pared 3 bases from V and 3 bases from J, leaving 13 bases between. Written as DNA, the CDR3 is TGTGCCAGCAGTGACCTCCGAGGGGGGACAGATACGCAGTATTTT. It encodes CASSDLRGGTDTQYF.

The chain combines TRBV18 with TRBJ2-1, with 8 bases fitting TRBD2. The V and J ends lost 2 bases and 2 bases, in that order; junction bases with no gene match: 5. Germline CDR1 is KGHSH and CDR2 is LQKENI. This CDR3 has 16 amino acids. CDR3 region: CASSPATSETYNEQFF. In nucleotides, the CDR3 is TGTGCCAGCTCACCAGCGACTAGCGAAACCTACAATGAGCAGTTCTTC.